One and the same sample provided the 18 T cell receptor beta chains below, sequenced in a study of T cell responses to AZD1222 COVID-19 vaccine. The table came from immunoSEQ multiplex PCR; TCRdb's copy has only in-frame clones and leaves some out. The table includes about 100,000 clones, roughly 89% detected once. The input for sequencing was peripheral blood, taken on day 0 of AZD1222 vaccination. All receptors come from an adult in good health.

V gene TRBV4-2 combines with J gene TRBJ1-6; 8 nucleotides match TRBD1. The V segment lost 3 bases and the J segment 6 bases; nucleotides outside the gene matches: 1. CDR1 and CDR2 (germline): LGHNA, YNFKEQ. This CDR3 is built from 14 residues. The CDR3 region is CASSHGQGNSPLHF. In DNA form, the CDR3 reads TGTGCCAGCAGCCATGGACAGGGTAATTCACCCCTCCACTTT.

This sequence joins TRBV7-6 and TRBJ1-2, with 9 bases lining up with TRBD1. J gave up 0 bases and V 5 bases, and 4 bases lay outside the gene matches. Germline V lookup: CDR1 SGHVS, CDR2 FNYEAQ. This CDR3 contains 15 residues. Here the CDR3 reads CASSPGTGTNYGYTF. The CDR3 nucleotides are TGTGCCAGCAGCCCCGGGACAGGGACTAACTATGGCTACACCTTC.

The genes are TRBV6-8 and TRBJ1-5; D uncertain. Trimming shortened V by 0 bases and J by 4 bases, and 13 bases separated the two germline ends. The length of the CDR3 is 16 residues. Germline loops: CDR1 MNHGY, CDR2 SAAAGT. The CDR3 loop is CASSYSIPVFNQPQHF. CDR3 DNA sequence: TGTGCCAGCAGTTACTCCATACCGGTCTTTAATCAGCCCCAGCATTTT.

With regard to this clone: Germline is not matched at one junction end, which may reflect a read error. J is TRBJ1-2 and V is TRBV5-8; 7 positions match TRBD1. Germline V lookup: CDR1 SGHTS, CDR2 YDEGEE. The CDR3 has 14 amino acids. The CDR3 region is CASSFETGIYGYTF. Here the CDR3 DNA reads TGTGCCAGCAGCTTTGAGACAGGGATATATGGCTACACCTTT.

The CDR3 nucleotides read TGTGCCAGCTCGACGAGACTAGCGGGGGAGACCTACAATGAGCAGTTCTTC. This sequence encodes CASSTRLAGETYNEQFF. J is TRBJ2-1 and V is TRBV18; TRBD2 matches 12 bases. This CDR3 has 17 amino acids. The V gene's germline CDR1 is KGHSH and CDR2 LQKENI. V trimming: 6 bases; J trimming: 2 bases; junction bases outside the gene matches: 8. Full variable domain (rest looked up from reference TRBV18 and TRBJ2-1): NAGVMQNPRHLVRRRGQEARLRCSPMKGHSHVYWYRQLPEEGLKFMVYLQKENIIDESGMPKERFSAEFPKEGPSILRIQQVVRGDSAAYFCASSTRLAGETYNEQFFGPGTRLTVL.

The chain employs TRBV15 and TRBJ1-2, with a tentative D call TRBD1 (5 bases). The length of the CDR3 is 19 residues. In germline, CDR1 is LNHNV, CDR2 YYDKDF (reference sequence). The V and J ends lost 0 bases and 8 bases respectively, with 28 bases between them. The CDR3 nucleotides are TGTGCCACCAGCAGAGAACCCCGGCCAGGCAACCTTAGAAGGGGAGGCTACACCTTC. Protein: CATSREPRPGNLRRGGYTF.

The chain recombines TRBV7-2 with TRBJ1-6; the D is unclear. Germline V gene lookup returns CDR1 SGHTA and CDR2 FQGNSA. This CDR3 has 14 amino acids. Trimming took off 5 bases at V and 1 base at J, with 6 bases between the two ends. CDR3 bases: TGTGCCAGCAGCCCTGTATCCTATAATTCACCCCTCCACTTT. Protein product: CASSPVSYNSPLHF.

The chain has TRBV5-4 and TRBJ2-2; 10 positions match TRBD2. After removal of 4 bases from V and 5 bases from J, the junction contained 5 bases not matched to a gene. Germline CDR1 and CDR2: SGHNT and YYREEE (reference sequence). The CDR3 has 15 amino acids. The CDR3 sequence is CASSPERGGTGELFF. As DNA, the CDR3 is TGTGCCAGCAGCCCCGAGCGGGGGGGTACCGGGGAGCTGTTTTTT.

The chain joins TRBV20-1 to TRBJ2-2; D gene ambiguous. V was shortened by 3 bases and J by 5 bases, with 22 bases between the two germline ends. The CDR3 is 17 amino acids. CDR1 and CDR2 from the germline V gene are DFQATT and SNEGSKA (reference sequence). CDR3 in DNA: TGCAGTGCTAGTGCGGCTATAGTAGGCGCAGCGACCGGGGAGCTGTTTTTT. It codes for CSASAAIVGAATGELFF.

The chain is built from TRBV29-1 and TRBJ1-1; no clear D. Germline CDR1 SQVTM, CDR2 ANQGSEA. The CDR3 has 15 amino acids. The V and J ends lost 8 bases and 4 bases respectively, with 23 bases between them. The CDR3 coding sequence is TGCAGCCTTCTGGACGGTTTAGGAGGTACCACTGAAGCTTTCTTT. It specifies CSLLDGLGGTTEAFF.

This chain connects TRBV18 to TRBJ2-2; D tentatively reads TRBD1 or TRBD2 (5 bases each). CDR3 length equals 15 residues. CDR1 is KGHSH and CDR2 is LQKENI in the germline V gene. V lost 5 bases, J lost 3 bases, and 13 bases lay in between. CDR3 sequence (DNA): TGTGCCAGCTCAACCCGGGACGGATACACCGGGGAGCTGTTTTTT. The encoded protein is CASSTRDGYTGELFF.

The rearrangement links TRBV5-6 to TRBJ1-2; no clear D. V shed 0 bases and J shed 1 base, with 4 bases lying between them. The CDR3 length is 13 residues. CDR1 and CDR2 (germline): SGHDT, YYEEEE. CDR3 loop: CASSLGLNYGYTF. DNA of the CDR3: TGTGCCAGCAGCTTGGGTCTTAACTATGGCTACACCTTC.

The chain combines TRBV7-2 with TRBJ2-2; D unresolved. CDR3 size: 14 residues. The V end lost 5 bases, the J end lost 3 bases, and 10 bases lay between the germline ends. Germline CDR1 and CDR2: SGHTA and FQGNSA. CDR3 sequence reads: CASSNGYYTGELFF. CDR3 bases: TGTGCCAGCAGCAATGGGTATTACACCGGGGAGCTGTTTTTT.

V gene TRBV6-5 combines with J gene TRBJ1-2, with D possibly being TRBD1 (6 bases). Germline CDR1 and CDR2: MNHEY and SVGAGI. V was clipped by 11 bases and J by 2 bases, with 12 bases between them. CDR3 length: 12 residues. The CDR3 protein is CALQGLNYGYTF. CDR3 coding DNA: TGTGCCTTACAGGGTTTAAACTATGGCTACACCTTC.

This clone was counted a single time. V is TRBV19 and J is TRBJ1-5; the D gene is possibly TRBD1 (5 bases). Germline CDR1 reads LNHDA; CDR2 reads SQIVND (reference sequence). The V end was cut by 2 bases, the J end by 5 bases, with 28 bases between. The CDR3 is 20 residues long. The CDR3 DNA reads TGTGCCAGTAGTATACCCCCCAGGTACGGAGGGAAGGGGCTTTATCAGCCCCAGCATTTT. Translating it yields CASSIPPRYGGKGLYQPQHF.

In nucleotides, the CDR3 is TGTGCCAGCAGCTTCAATGAGGGGGCGGGTGGCTACACCTTC. Translated, it gives CASSFNEGAGGYTF. The V gene is TRBV7-9, the J gene TRBJ1-2; 7 nucleotides agree with TRBD1. In germline, CDR1 is SEHNR, CDR2 FQNEAQ (reference sequence). Trimming removed 3 bases from V and 7 bases from J; junction bases left unmatched: 8. The CDR3 contains 14 residues.

This clone was recorded once. The chain recombines TRBV25-1 with TRBJ1-4; TRBD1 might be the D (5 bases). The CDR3 runs to 14 residues. Germline loops: CDR1 MGHDK, CDR2 SYGVNS. V lost 3 bases to trimming and J lost 11 bases, with 16 bases between them. The CDR3 DNA reads TGTGCCAGCAGTGAGGGACCGCCTAAAGGGAAACTGTTTTTT. This gives the protein CASSEGPPKGKLFF.

This sequence joins TRBV3-1 (or the pseudogene TRBV3-2) and TRBJ1-2; no clear D gene. Trimming left V 1 base short and J 4 bases short, with 4 bases between. Germline values: CDR1 LGHDT, CDR2 YNNKEL (reference sequence). There are 12 residues in the CDR3. For the CDR3, the DNA is TGTGCCAGCAGCCAAGGGGCCTATGGCTACACCTTC. Translated, it gives CASSQGAYGYTF.